This paragraph covers one TCR beta chain sequence. Assay used: immunoSEQ multiplex PCR; TCRdb lists only in-frame clones, some missing. The profile covers roughly 160,000 clones, with under 95% appearing a single time and 1% to 1.5% taken by the ten largest. The sample comes from a study of T cell responses to AZD1222 COVID-19 vaccine. J was trimmed by 8 bases and V by 7 bases; bases with no gene match: 13. The CDR3 totals 14 residues. The germline V gene has CDR1 MNHEY and CDR2 SVGAGI. The rearrangement links TRBV6-5 to TRBJ1-2; 7 positions agree with TRBD1. The receptor comes from an adult who received the AZD1222 COVID-19 vaccine. The sample was peripheral blood, taken 28 days after the second AZD1222 dose. Here the CDR3 reads CASTRWGGGYGYTF. DNA of the CDR3: TGTGCCAGCACCAGGTGGGGAGGGGGCTACGGCTACACCTTC.